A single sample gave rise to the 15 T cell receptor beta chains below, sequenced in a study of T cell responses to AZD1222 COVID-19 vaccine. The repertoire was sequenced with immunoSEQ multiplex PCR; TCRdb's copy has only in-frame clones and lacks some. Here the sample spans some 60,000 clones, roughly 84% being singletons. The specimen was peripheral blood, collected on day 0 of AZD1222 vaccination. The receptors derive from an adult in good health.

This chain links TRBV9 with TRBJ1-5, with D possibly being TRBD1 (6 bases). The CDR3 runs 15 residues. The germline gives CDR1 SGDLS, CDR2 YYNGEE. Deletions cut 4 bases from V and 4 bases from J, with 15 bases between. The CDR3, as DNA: TGTGCCAGCAGCCCTCGAGGGGGGGGGAATCAGCCCCAGCATTTT. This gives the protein CASSPRGGGNQPQHF.

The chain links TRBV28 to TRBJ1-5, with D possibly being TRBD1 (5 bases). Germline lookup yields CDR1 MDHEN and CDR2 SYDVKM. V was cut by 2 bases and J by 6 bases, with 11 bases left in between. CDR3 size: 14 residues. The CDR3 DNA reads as TGTGCCAGCAGTTTACCAGGGCAAGGTCAGCCCCAGCATTTT. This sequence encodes CASSLPGQGQPQHF.

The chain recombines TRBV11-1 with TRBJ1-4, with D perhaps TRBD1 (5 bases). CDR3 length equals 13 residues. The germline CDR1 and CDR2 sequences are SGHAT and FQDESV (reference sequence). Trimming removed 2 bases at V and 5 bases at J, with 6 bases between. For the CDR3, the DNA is TGTGCCAGCAGCTTAAACAGGAATGAAAAACTGTTTTTT. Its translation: CASSLNRNEKLFF.

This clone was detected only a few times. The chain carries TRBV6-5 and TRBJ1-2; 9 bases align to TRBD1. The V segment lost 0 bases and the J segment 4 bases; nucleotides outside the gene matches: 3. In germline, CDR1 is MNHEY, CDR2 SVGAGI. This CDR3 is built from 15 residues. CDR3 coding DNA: TGTGCCAGCAGTTACTCGGGACAGGGATCCTATGGCTACACCTTC. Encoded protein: CASSYSGQGSYGYTF.

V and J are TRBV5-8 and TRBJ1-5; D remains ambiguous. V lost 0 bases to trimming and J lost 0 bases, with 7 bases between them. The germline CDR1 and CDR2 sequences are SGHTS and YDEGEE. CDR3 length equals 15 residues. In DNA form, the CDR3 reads TGTGCCAGCAGCTTGGGAGTTTATAGCAATCAGCCCCAGCATTTT. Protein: CASSLGVYSNQPQHF.

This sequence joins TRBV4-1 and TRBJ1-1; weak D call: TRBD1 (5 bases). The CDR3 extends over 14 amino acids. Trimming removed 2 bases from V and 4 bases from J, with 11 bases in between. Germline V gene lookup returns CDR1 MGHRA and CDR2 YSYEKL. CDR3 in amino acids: CASSQRGLGTEAFF. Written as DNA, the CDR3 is TGCGCCAGCAGCCAACGGGGGTTGGGCACTGAAGCTTTCTTT.

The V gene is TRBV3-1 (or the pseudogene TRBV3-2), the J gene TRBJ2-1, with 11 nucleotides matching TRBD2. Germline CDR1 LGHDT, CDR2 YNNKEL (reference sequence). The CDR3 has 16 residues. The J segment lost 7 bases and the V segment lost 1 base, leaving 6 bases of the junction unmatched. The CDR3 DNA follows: TGTGCCAGCAGCCAAGTAGCGGGAGGGCCTATGAATGAGCAGTTCTTC. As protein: CASSQVAGGPMNEQFF.

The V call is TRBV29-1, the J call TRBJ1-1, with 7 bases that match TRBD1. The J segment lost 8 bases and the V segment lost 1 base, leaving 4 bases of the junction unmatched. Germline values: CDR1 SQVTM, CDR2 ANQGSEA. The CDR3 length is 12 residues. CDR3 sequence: CSVEGGTAEAFF. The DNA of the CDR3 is TGCAGCGTTGAAGGGGGGACAGCCGAAGCTTTCTTT.

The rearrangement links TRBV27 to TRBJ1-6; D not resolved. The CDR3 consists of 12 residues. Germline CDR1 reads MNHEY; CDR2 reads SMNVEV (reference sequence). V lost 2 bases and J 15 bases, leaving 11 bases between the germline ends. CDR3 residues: CASSLGGLGLHF. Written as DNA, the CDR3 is TGTGCCAGCAGTTTAGGAGGGCTCGGCCTCCACTTT.

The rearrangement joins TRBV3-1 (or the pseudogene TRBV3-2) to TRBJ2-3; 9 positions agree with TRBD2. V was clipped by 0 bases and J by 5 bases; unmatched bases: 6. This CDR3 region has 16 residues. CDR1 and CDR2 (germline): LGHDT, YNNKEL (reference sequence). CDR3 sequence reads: CASSQEASGIGDTQYF. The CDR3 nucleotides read TGTGCCAGCAGCCAAGAGGCTAGCGGGATAGGAGATACGCAGTATTTT.

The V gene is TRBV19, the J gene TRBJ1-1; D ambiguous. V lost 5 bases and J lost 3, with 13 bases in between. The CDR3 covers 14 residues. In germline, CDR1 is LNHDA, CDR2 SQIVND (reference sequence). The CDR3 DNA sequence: TGTGCCAGTAGTGCCGGGTTACTCGACACTGAAGCTTTCTTT. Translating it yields CASSAGLLDTEAFF.

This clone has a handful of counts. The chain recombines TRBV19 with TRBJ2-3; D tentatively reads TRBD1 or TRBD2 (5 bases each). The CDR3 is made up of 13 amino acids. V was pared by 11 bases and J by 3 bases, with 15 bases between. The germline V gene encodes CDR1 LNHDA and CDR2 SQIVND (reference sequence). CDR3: CAVSAQGTDTQYF. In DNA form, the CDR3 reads TGTGCCGTTAGCGCCCAGGGAACAGATACGCAGTATTTT. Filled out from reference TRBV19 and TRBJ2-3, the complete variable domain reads DGGITQSPKYLFRKEGQNVTLSCEQNLNHDAMYWYRQDPGQGLRLIYYSQIVNDFQKGDIAEGYSVSREKKESFPLTVTSAQKNPTAFYLCAVSAQGTDTQYFGPGTRLTVL.

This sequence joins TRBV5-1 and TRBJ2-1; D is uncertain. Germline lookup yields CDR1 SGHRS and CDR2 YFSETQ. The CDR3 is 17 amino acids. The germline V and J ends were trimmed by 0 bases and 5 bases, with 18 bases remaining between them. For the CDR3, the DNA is TGCGCCAGCAGCTTGGTAGTTAGCAGGAATGTAGACAATGAGCAGTTCTTC. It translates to CASSLVVSRNVDNEQFF.

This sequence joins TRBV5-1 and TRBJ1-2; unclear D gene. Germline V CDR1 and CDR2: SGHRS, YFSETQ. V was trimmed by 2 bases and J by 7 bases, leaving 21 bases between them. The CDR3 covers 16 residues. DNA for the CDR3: TGCGCCAGCAGCTTTATGGCGGAGGGAAAGGAGTCTGGCTACACCTTC. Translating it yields CASSFMAEGKESGYTF.

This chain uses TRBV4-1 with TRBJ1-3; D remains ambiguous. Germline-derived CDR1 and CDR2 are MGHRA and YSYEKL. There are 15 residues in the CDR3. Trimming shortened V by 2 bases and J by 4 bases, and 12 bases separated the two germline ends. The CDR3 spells CASSQRREPGNTIYF. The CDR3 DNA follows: TGCGCCAGCAGCCAACGGAGGGAACCGGGAAACACCATATATTTT.